The 15 T cell receptor beta chains below were found in one sample sequenced in a study of Ad26.COV2.S vaccination and SARS-CoV-2 variants. Specified treatment: roughly 20 received Ad26.COV2.S at low or high dose, single or two shots; 5 received placebo; per-sample allocation not given. Each sample was drawn 63 days after the first injection (of vaccine or placebo). Assay: immunoSEQ multiplex PCR; the TCRdb copy retains only in-frame clones and omits some. The sample has 350,000 to 500,000 clones, around 90% seen once. The material sequenced was peripheral blood, taken in a trial of Ad26.COV2.S vaccine versus placebo. These receptors were taken from a person aged 18-65 years who received the Ad26.COV2.S COVID-19 vaccine or a placebo.

V gene TRBV5-4 combines with J gene TRBJ2-7, with D perhaps TRBD1 (6 bases). Trimming shortened V by 0 bases and J by 2 bases, and 9 bases separated the two germline ends. The germline V gene has CDR1 SGHNT and CDR2 YYREEE (reference sequence). CDR3 size: 14 residues. For the CDR3, the DNA is TGTGCCAGCAGCTTGGACCGGACAGCCTACGAGCAGTACTTC. Protein: CASSLDRTAYEQYF.

This rearrangement joins TRBV19 to TRBJ2-2; D gene uncertain. Between the trimmed V and J ends, which lost 3 bases and 3 bases, there was a span of 8 bases. The V gene's germline CDR1 is LNHDA and CDR2 SQIVND (reference sequence). The CDR3 has 14 residues. The CDR3 reads CASSMVRDTGELFF. Written as DNA, the CDR3 is TGTGCCAGTAGTATGGTCCGGGACACCGGGGAGCTGTTTTTT.

V usage is TRBV5-1 and J usage is TRBJ2-7, with TRBD1 identical over 9 bases. J lost 2 bases, V lost 0 bases, and 9 bases had no gene match. Germline V gene data show CDR1 as SGHRS and CDR2 as YFSETQ. The CDR3 sequence is 17 residues long. The CDR3 DNA follows: TGCGCCAGCAGCTTGGCCACGGGACAGGGATTCCCCTACGAGCAGTACTTC. Amino acid sequence: CASSLATGQGFPYEQYF.

This clone has only a few counts. The V call is TRBV10-2, the J call TRBJ1-5; D unresolved. From germline, CDR1 is WSHSY and CDR2 SAAADI. The CDR3 loop spans 14 amino acids. The V end was cut by 4 bases, the J end by 1 base, with 8 bases between. CDR3 DNA sequence: TGCGCCAGCAGTGGCACCGGGAGCAATCAGCCCCAGCATTTT. Translation: CASSGTGSNQPQHF.

Here the CDR3 reads CASSLVGGRVGNEQFF. The CDR3 DNA follows: TGTGCCAGCAGCTTAGTGGGTGGGAGAGTAGGCAATGAGCAGTTCTTC. V usage is TRBV7-6 and J usage is TRBJ2-1; D possibly corresponds to TRBD2 (5 bases). In germline, CDR1 is SGHVS, CDR2 FNYEAQ. CDR3 length: 16 amino acids. V was pared by 1 base and J by 6 bases, with 16 bases between.

The CDR3 DNA is TGTGCCAGCAGCCAAGAGGGCGGGAACCGCAATGAGCAGTTCTTC. This sequence encodes CASSQEGGNRNEQFF. The V call is TRBV4-2, the J call TRBJ2-1, with a possible D match to TRBD2 (6 bases). CDR3 size: 15 residues. The germline V gene has CDR1 LGHNA and CDR2 YNFKEQ. V lost 0 bases, J lost 6 bases, and 12 bases lay in between.

The rearrangement joins TRBV28 to TRBJ1-3, with TRBD1 matching 7 bases. J lost 0 bases, V lost 6 bases, and 8 bases had no gene match. CDR3 length equals 16 residues. Germline CDR1 reads MDHEN; CDR2 reads SYDVKM. CDR3 amino acids: CASRMTGRSSGNTIYF. CDR3 nucleotides: TGTGCCAGCAGAATGACAGGGAGGTCCTCTGGAAACACCATATATTTT.

The chain employs TRBV4-3 and TRBJ1-2; 7 bases fit TRBD1. There are 17 residues in the CDR3. Germline V gene lookup returns CDR1 LGHNA and CDR2 YSLEER. Germline trimming cut 4 bases from V and 5 bases from J; bases unmatched to any gene: 16. The CDR3 is CASSPTLLRQGGYGYTF. The DNA for the CDR3 is TGCGCCAGCAGCCCTACATTATTACGACAGGGAGGGTATGGCTACACCTTC.

The rearrangement links TRBV4-2 to TRBJ2-1; D unresolved. CDR1 and CDR2 from the germline V gene are LGHNA and YNFKEQ. Trimming left V 0 bases short and J 0 bases short, with 9 bases between. This CDR3 has 16 amino acids. As DNA, the CDR3 is TGTGCCAGCAGCCAAGACTGGGGAAGCTCCTACAATGAGCAGTTCTTC. Its translation is CASSQDWGSSYNEQFF.

The chain is built from TRBV7-3 and TRBJ2-1, with 8 positions matching TRBD2. Germline values: CDR1 SGHTA, CDR2 FQGTGA. CDR3 size: 15 residues. V shed 4 bases, J shed 0 bases, and the junction held 2 bases outside the gene matches. The CDR3 region has the DNA TGTGCCAGCAGCTCCACTAGCGGCTCCTACAATGAGCAGTTCTTC. Protein product: CASSSTSGSYNEQFF.

This clone occurred once. The rearrangement uses TRBV19 and TRBJ1-5, with 10 positions matching TRBD1. V lost 6 bases, J lost 0 bases, and 14 bases stayed unmatched. Per the germline V gene, CDR1 is LNHDA and CDR2 is SQIVND (reference sequence). The CDR3 runs to 19 residues. DNA of the CDR3: TGTGCCAGTAGCCCAGCGGTAGGGACAGGGGTCTATAGCAATCAGCCCCAGCATTTT. The encoded protein is CASSPAVGTGVYSNQPQHF.

The chain links TRBV12-3 or TRBV12-4 to TRBJ2-7; TRBD2 aligns across 11 bases. The CDR3 spans 13 residues. With 4 bases clipped from V and 6 bases from J, the junction kept 2 bases outside the gene matches. The DNA for the CDR3 is TGTGCCAGCAGTTCGGGACTAGCGGTCGAGCAGTACTTC. This gives the protein CASSSGLAVEQYF.

The chain recombines TRBV12-3 or TRBV12-4 with TRBJ2-7; 7 nucleotides align to TRBD2. V shed 5 bases and J 2 bases; nucleotides not matched to a gene: 3. The CDR3 spans 13 residues. In nucleotides, the CDR3 is TGTGCCAGCAGTGAGCGGGGCGCCTACGAGCAGTACTTC. It specifies CASSERGAYEQYF.

The CDR3 spells CASSPIPDGGGPQHF. The CDR3 nucleotides read TGTGCCAGCAGTCCCATCCCCGACGGGGGTGGCCCCCAGCATTTT. J is TRBJ1-5 and V is TRBV27; possible D gene TRBD1, 5 bases. The V end lost 5 bases, the J end lost 10 bases, and 21 bases lay between the germline ends. The CDR3 is 15 amino acids. Germline V gene data show CDR1 as MNHEY and CDR2 as SMNVEV (reference sequence).

The J gene is TRBJ1-1, the V gene TRBV4-2; 8 positions agree with TRBD1. The V gene's germline CDR1 is LGHNA and CDR2 YNFKEQ. The ends lost 0 bases at V and 2 bases at J; junction bases unmatched: 8. This CDR3 spans 17 amino acids. CDR3 sequence reads: CASSQDLRTGRNTEAFF. CDR3 coding DNA: TGTGCCAGCAGCCAAGATCTACGGACAGGGAGAAACACTGAAGCTTTCTTT.